This T cell receptor beta chain stems from a study of blood T cell repertoires in COVID-19. Study in general: Samples representing acute and convalescent COVID-19 were sourced from the United States, Italy and Spain.

The germline V gene encodes CDR1 SQVTM and CDR2 ANQGSEA. There are 12 residues in the CDR3. Under the authors' procedure: Scientists estimated how many nucleated cells there were by amplifying reference gene primers. Repertoires were generated with immunoSEQ multiplex PCR, while TCRdb's copy carries only in-frame clones and drops some. The DNA was the basis for D and trimming; V, J and clone size are from that table. The table has roughly 51,000 clones, 65% to 90% seen once. This clone was seen a few times. The source material was peripheral blood. The chain couples TRBV29-1 to TRBJ2-7, with 12 bases identical to TRBD1. This clonotype was sampled from a woman older than 75 with acute or convalescent COVID-19. CDR3 protein: CSAGTGGQEQYF. CDR3 DNA: TGCAGTGCCGGGACAGGGGGCCAAGAGCAGTACTTC.